The subject of this entry is one T cell receptor (beta chain). Assay: immunoSEQ multiplex PCR; the TCRdb copy retains only in-frame clones and omits some. Here the sample spans about 170,000 clones, around 83% being singletons. This CDR3 is 15 amino acids long. Germline loops: CDR1 SNHLY, CDR2 FYNNEI. V trimming: 6 bases; J trimming: 7 bases; junction bases outside the gene matches: 8. This specimen belongs to a study of blood T cell repertoires in COVID-19. Those enrolled, adults aged roughly 18 to 100 years, came from some 25 US areas. Self-reported history from a screening survey and questionnaire set each donor's cohort.

The chain employs TRBV2 and TRBJ2-1; 11 nucleotides align to TRBD2. This receptor was taken from a woman aged 50 to 60 in a cohort exposed to, infected with or recovered from COVID-19 (not recorded which). Sequenced sample: PBMCs or T cells enriched from blood (not recorded which). CDR3 sequence (DNA): TGTGCCAGCAGGCCACTAGCGGGAGAAAATAATGAGCAGTTCTTC. Protein: CASRPLAGENNEQFF.